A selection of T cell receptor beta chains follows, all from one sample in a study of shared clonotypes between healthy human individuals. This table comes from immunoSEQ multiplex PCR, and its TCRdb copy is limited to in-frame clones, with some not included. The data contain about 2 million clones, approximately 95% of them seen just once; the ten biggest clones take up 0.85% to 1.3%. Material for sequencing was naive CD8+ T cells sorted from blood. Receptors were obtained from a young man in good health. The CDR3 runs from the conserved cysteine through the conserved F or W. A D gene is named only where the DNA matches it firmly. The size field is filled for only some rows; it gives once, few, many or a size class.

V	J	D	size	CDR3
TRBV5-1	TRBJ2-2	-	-	CASSPGEGVPRELFF
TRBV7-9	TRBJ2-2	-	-	CASSPSVAGSRRSGELFF
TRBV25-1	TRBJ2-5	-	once	CASSEFEGEETQYF
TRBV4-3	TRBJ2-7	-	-	CASSQDTGLWTYEQYF
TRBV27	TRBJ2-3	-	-	CASRPNLHPNTQYF
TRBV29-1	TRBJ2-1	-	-	CSVQGGSYNEQFF
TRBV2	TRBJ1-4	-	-	CASSEAGSTNEKLFF
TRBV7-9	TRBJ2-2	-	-	CASSLVVGPGELFF
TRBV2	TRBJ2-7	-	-	CASSEGASYEQYF
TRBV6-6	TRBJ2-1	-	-	CASSYSTANEQFF
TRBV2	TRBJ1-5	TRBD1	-	CASSVGQGTYSNQPQHF
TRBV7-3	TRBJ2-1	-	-	CASSLDGNNEQFF
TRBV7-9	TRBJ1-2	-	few	CASSSDSYYGYTF
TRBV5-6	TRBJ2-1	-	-	CASSLESGPYNEQFF
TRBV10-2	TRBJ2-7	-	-	CATRSGSSYEQYF
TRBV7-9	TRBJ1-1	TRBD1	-	CASSYPGQGGMNTEAFF
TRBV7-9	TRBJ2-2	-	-	CASSLIRSVAGELFF
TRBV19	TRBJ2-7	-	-	CASSSALWAYEQYF
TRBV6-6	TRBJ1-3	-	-	CASSYDVTGNTIYF